The clone carrying this TCR beta chain was counted once. Its matching antigen is unknown. Germline assignment: CDR1 SGHVS and CDR2 FQNEAQ. The CDR3 is 16 residues long. V shed 1 base and J shed 0 bases, with 11 bases lying between them. The record originates from a study of beta chain features in type 1 diabetes. Regarding the study as a whole: Shortening that was moderate but significant affected the TCRB CDR3s of Type 1 diabetes patients in all four CD4+ subsets.

Reverse transcribing all isolated RNA meant expressed TCRB transcripts were sequenced. Some clones are missing from TCRdb's copy, which holds only in-frame ones; the method was immunoSEQ multiplex PCR. The sample includes about 160,000 clones, about 63% of them seen just once. V and J are TRBV7-8 and TRBJ2-3; D uncertain. The sample consisted of naive CD4+ T cells from blood. The receptor's source is a man under 40 with type 1 diabetes. The CDR3 region is CASSLGASASTDTQYF. DNA for the CDR3: TGTGCCAGCAGCTTAGGGGCGTCGGCTAGCACAGATACGCAGTATTTT. The full variable domain, its missing parts supplied by reference TRBV7-8 and TRBJ2-3, is GAGVSQSPRYKVAKRGQDVALRCDPISGHVSLFWYQQALGQGPEFLTYFQNEAQLDKSGLPSDRFFAERPEGSVSTLKIQRTQQEDSAVYLCASSLGASASTDTQYFGPGTRLTVL.